The rows below give T cell receptor beta chains drawn from one sample of a study of shared clonotypes between healthy human individuals. Profiled with immunoSEQ multiplex PCR; TCRdb holds only in-frame clones, not every one. In the table there are 2,500,000 or so clones, approximately 93% of which are singletons. Sequencing was done on a sample of naive CD4+ T cells from PBMCs. Source of these receptors: a man in his late teens or twenties in good health. Some clones in this sample may be carry-over from other donors' samples. Both conserved end residues are part of each CDR3. A D gene is named only where the DNA matches it firmly. Expanded clones get a size class; other rows say once, few or many, or leave the size out.

J gene	D gene	V gene	clone size	CDR3 DNA	CDR3 protein
TRBJ2-3	TRBD2	TRBV28	NA	TGTGCCATCTTAACACTTCTAGCGGGAGCGGATACGCAGTATTTT	CAILTLLAGADTQYF
TRBJ2-7	NA	TRBV11-2	NA	TGTGCCAGCAGCTTATCGAGGGGCCGGTTGCGGGGCTACGAGCAGTACTTC	CASSLSRGRLRGYEQYF
TRBJ2-3	NA	TRBV11-2	NA	TGTGCCAGCAGAATGACAGATACGCAGTATTTT	CASRMTDTQYF
TRBJ2-2	NA	TRBV7-9	NA	TGTGCCAGCAGCTTAGCCTCGTTGGGGGAGCTGTTTTTT	CASSLASLGELFF
TRBJ1-3	NA	TRBV6-5	NA	TGTGCCAGCAGGCGGGACAACGCAAACACCATATATTTT	CASRRDNANTIYF
TRBJ2-2	TRBD2	TRBV5-6	NA	TGTGCCAGCAGCTTTTCGCTAGCGGGAGTGTCGGACACCGGGGAGCTGTTTTTT	CASSFSLAGVSDTGELFF
TRBJ2-2	NA	TRBV6-5	NA	TGTGCCAGCAGATCAGGGGCGGTTCACACCGGGGAGCTGTTTTTT	CASRSGAVHTGELFF
TRBJ2-3	TRBD2	TRBV6-6	NA	TGTGCCAGCAGGCGAAGAGCGGGGGCTAGCACAGATACGCAGTATTTT	CASRRRAGASTDTQYF
TRBJ2-7	TRBD2	TRBV11-2	NA	TGTGCCAGCAGCCGCCCCGGGACTAGGTCCTACGAGCAGTACTTC	CASSRPGTRSYEQYF
TRBJ2-1	TRBD2	TRBV5-3	NA	TGTGCCAGAAGCGTGGGACTAAAAGGCCACAATGAGCAGTTCTTC	CARSVGLKGHNEQFF
TRBJ2-1	NA	TRBV7-9	NA	TGTGCCAGCAGCTTAGTCGGGGGTCCGACCTACAATGAGCAGTTCTTC	CASSLVGGPTYNEQFF
TRBJ1-3	TRBD1	TRBV19	NA	TGTGCCAGTAGTGGGACAGGGAGCGGGGGCACCATATATTTT	CASSGTGSGGTIYF
TRBJ1-3	TRBD1	TRBV30	NA	TGTGCCTGGAGGCGGAGACAGGGACCTGGAAACACCATATATTTT	CAWRRRQGPGNTIYF
TRBJ2-7	TRBD1	TRBV11-2	NA	TGTGCCAGCAGCCCAAGACGGGACAGCACCTACGAGCAGTACTTC	CASSPRRDSTYEQYF
TRBJ2-1	TRBD1	TRBV5-8	NA	TGTGCCAGCAGCACCGGGACAGGGGGACTCAATGAGCAGTTCTTC	CASSTGTGGLNEQFF
TRBJ1-1	NA	TRBV5-6	NA	TGTGCCAGCAGCGGTGGGGTTTTCGGTAGTGAAGCTTTCTTT	CASSGGVFGSEAFF
TRBJ2-1	NA	TRBV9	NA	TGTGCCAGCAGCGTTTCAGGAGTGACTTCGTACAATGAGCAGTTCTTC	CASSVSGVTSYNEQFF
TRBJ2-4	NA	TRBV5-1	once	TGCGCCAGCGCCGGGACGTCCGGAGAGAAAAACATTCAGTACTTC	CASAGTSGEKNIQYF
TRBJ2-7	NA	TRBV29-1	NA	TGCAGCGGGAAGGACGGAGGCTCCTACGAGCAGTACTTC	CSGKDGGSYEQYF
TRBJ1-6	TRBD1	TRBV11-2	NA	TGTGCCAGCAGCTTAGATCGAACAGGGGGCCTAGAAACCCTCCACTTT	CASSLDRTGGLETLHF
TRBJ1-2	NA	TRBV2	NA	TGTGCCAGCAGCCCGAGCGGGCGCTATGGCTACACCTTC	CASSPSGRYGYTF
TRBJ1-2	NA	TRBV20-1	NA	TGCAGAGGGGGGCAGTATGGCTACACCTTC	CRGGQYGYTF
TRBJ2-7	TRBD1	TRBV4-3	NA	TGCGCCAGCAGCCCTACCGGGACAGGGGCTGACGAGCAGTACTTC	CASSPTGTGADEQYF
TRBJ1-5	TRBD1	TRBV28	NA	TGTGCCACCAAGACAGGGGGCTCGGGTCAGCCCCAGCATTTT	CATKTGGSGQPQHF
TRBJ1-1	NA	TRBV30	few	TGTGCCTGGAGTGGACAGTACAAAACTGAAGCTTTCTTT	CAWSGQYKTEAFF
TRBJ2-1	TRBD2	TRBV19	NA	TGTGCCAGTAGTAAGGGGAGGGCAGGATCCTACAATGAGCAGTTCTTC	CASSKGRAGSYNEQFF
TRBJ1-5	TRBD1	TRBV28	NA	TGTGCCAGCAGTTTATTACGGGACAGCGATCAGCCCCAGCATTTT	CASSLLRDSDQPQHF
TRBJ1-1	TRBD1	TRBV2	NA	TGTGCCAGCAGGAGACCGGGACAGTACTTTACTGAAGCTTTCTTT	CASRRPGQYFTEAFF
TRBJ2-2	NA	TRBV28	NA	TGTGCCAGCGCTGGCGGGCAAGGGAACACCGGGGAGCTGTTTTTT	CASAGGQGNTGELFF
TRBJ1-5	TRBD1	TRBV30	few	TGTGCCTGGAGTGGGACAGGGGGTGGTCAGCCCCAGCATTTT	CAWSGTGGGQPQHF
TRBJ2-5	NA	TRBV7-3	NA	TGTGCCAGCAGGTCCCGACAGGAACTCGGCGGGACCCAGTACTTC	CASRSRQELGGTQYF
TRBJ1-1	NA	TRBV19	NA	TGTGCCAGTAGTGGGTACACTGAAGCTTTCTTT	CASSGYTEAFF
TRBJ2-3	NA	TRBV5-4	once	TGTGCCAGCAGCTTTTTTGCGGGGCCCGGGGATACGCAGTATTTT	CASSFFAGPGDTQYF
TRBJ2-7	NA	TRBV7-9	NA	TGTGCCAGCAGCTTACTCGGGAGCTACGAGCAGTACTTC	CASSLLGSYEQYF
TRBJ2-7	TRBD1	TRBV6-1	NA	TGTGCCAGCAGTGATCGGGACAGGGCCCCCGGATGGGCCTACGAGCAGTACTTC	CASSDRDRAPGWAYEQYF
TRBJ1-1	TRBD1	TRBV30	NA	TGTGCCTGGAGTGTACGGGGACAGATCCACACTGAAGCTTTCTTT	CAWSVRGQIHTEAFF
TRBJ2-2	NA	TRBV5-1	NA	TGCGCCAGCAGCTTGTATGGAGGGGTCACCGGGGAGCTGTTTTTT	CASSLYGGVTGELFF
TRBJ2-6	TRBD1	TRBV11-2	NA	TGTGCCAGCAGCTCGAGCCGGACAGGGTCTGGGGCCAACGTCCTGACTTTC	CASSSSRTGSGANVLTF
TRBJ2-1	NA	TRBV5-6	NA	TGTGCCAGCAGCTTGGTCTGGAGGAATGAGCAGTTCTTC	CASSLVWRNEQFF
TRBJ1-5	TRBD1	TRBV5-6	NA	TGTGCCAGCAGCTTAGGGCAGGGGGATCAGCCCCAGCATTTT	CASSLGQGDQPQHF
TRBJ2-3	TRBD2	TRBV18	once	TGTGCCAGCTCACCAGGGAAAAATAGCGGGTCCAGCACAGATACGCAGTATTTT	CASSPGKNSGSSTDTQYF
TRBJ2-7	NA	TRBV19	NA	TGTGCCAGTAGTTCAGGGTACGAGCAGTACTTC	CASSSGYEQYF
TRBJ1-5	NA	TRBV28	NA	TGTGCCAGCAGTAGAGGTCAGCCCCAGCATTTT	CASSRGQPQHF
TRBJ2-5	NA	TRBV28	NA	TGTGCCAGCAGTCTAGGGGGATTGGGGGAGACCCAGTACTTC	CASSLGGLGETQYF
TRBJ2-7	TRBD2	TRBV28	NA	TGTGCCAGCGGGGGGGGTGGCCGCACCTACGAGCAGTACTTC	CASGGGGRTYEQYF
TRBJ2-7	NA	TRBV27	NA	TGTGCCAGCAGTCCCTGGGAGGGACAGGCAAGCGAGCAGTACTTC	CASSPWEGQASEQYF
TRBJ1-2	TRBD1	TRBV18	few	TGTGCCAGCTCACCACCGAATCGACAGGGGGCTGGCTACACCTTC	CASSPPNRQGAGYTF
TRBJ1-5	NA	TRBV28	NA	TGTGCCAGCACTATAAACGGGCATCAGCCCCAGCATTTT	CASTINGHQPQHF
TRBJ2-5	TRBD2	TRBV10-3	NA	TGTGCCATCAGTGAGTCGGGACTAGCGGGAGAGACCCAGTACTTC	CAISESGLAGETQYF
TRBJ2-5	NA	TRBV19	NA	TGTGCCAGTAGTATAGGTACAGGTCAAGAGACCCAGTACTTC	CASSIGTGQETQYF